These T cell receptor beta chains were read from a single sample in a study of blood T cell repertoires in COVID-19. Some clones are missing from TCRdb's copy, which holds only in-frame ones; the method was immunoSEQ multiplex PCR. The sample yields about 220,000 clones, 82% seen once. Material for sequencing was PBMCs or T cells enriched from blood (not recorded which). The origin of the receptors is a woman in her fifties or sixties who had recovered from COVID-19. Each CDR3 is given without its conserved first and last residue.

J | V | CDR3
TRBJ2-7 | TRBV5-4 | ASSLTDRTYEQY
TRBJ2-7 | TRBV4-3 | ASSQGQATTYEQY
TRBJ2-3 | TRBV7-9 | ASSPPGVSTDTQY
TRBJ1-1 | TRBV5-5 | ASSPRQGATEAF
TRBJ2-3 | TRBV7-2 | ASSTGLAPSSDTQY
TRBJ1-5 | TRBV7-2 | ASSLAQGQANQPQH
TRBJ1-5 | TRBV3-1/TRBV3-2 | ASSSINQPQH
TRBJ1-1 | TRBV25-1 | ASSESAGEGTEAF
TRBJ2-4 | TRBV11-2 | ASSVSSSGLPY
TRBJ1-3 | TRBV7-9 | ASSSKDFYSGNTIY
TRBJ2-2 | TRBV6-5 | ATQLTSGVAGELF
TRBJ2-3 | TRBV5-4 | ASSQDRGKTDTQY
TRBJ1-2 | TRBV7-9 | ASSLPSQGSGYT
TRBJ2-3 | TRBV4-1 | ASSLVLAGGTDTQY
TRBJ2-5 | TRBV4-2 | ASSRNPGQGELETQY
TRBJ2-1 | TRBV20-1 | SAIGRNEQF
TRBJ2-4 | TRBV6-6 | ASSPNRQGAAKNIQY
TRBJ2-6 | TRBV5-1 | ASSPWGLSGANVLT
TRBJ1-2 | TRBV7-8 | ASSDRGRWYGYT
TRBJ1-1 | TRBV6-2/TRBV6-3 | ASSPLMGGNTEAF
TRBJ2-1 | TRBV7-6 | ASSLAGLAGGRDEQF
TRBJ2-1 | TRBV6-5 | ASSSRTSGRDNEQF
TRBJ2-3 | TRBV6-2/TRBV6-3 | ASSPVVTDTQY
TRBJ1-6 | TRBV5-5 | ASSGVEGSSYNSPLH
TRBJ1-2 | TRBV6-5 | ASSYSTGHINYGYT
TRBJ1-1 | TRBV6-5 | ASYGRENTEAF
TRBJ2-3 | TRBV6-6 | ASSPRGLAGPTDTQY
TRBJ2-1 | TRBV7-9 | ASSPSSYNEQF